The 15 T cell receptor beta chains listed next were all sequenced from one sample in a study of cytomegalovirus exposure and HLA in healthy donors. Both 60 Vbeta primers and 13 Jbeta primers went into the PCR. Data came from immunoSEQ multiplex PCR; TCRdb stores just in-frame clones and leaves some out. The top ten clones hold 2.7% of a sample with 120,000 or so clones, 70% to 80% of them seen once. Sample: PBMCs. The receptors originated from a woman aged 40-49 years in good health and CMV-seropositive.

This clone is medium-sized by share. V is TRBV6-5 and J is TRBJ1-5; TRBD1 matches at 8 bases. The CDR3 is 13 residues long. V shed 8 bases and J 6 bases; nucleotides not matched to a gene: 6. Germline V CDR1 and CDR2: MNHEY, SVGAGI. The CDR3 nucleotides read TGTGCCAGCTCTCCCGGGACAGGTCAGCCCCAGCATTTT. Its protein is CASSPGTGQPQHF.

The genes are TRBV27 and TRBJ2-7, with 11 nucleotides matching TRBD1. This CDR3 has 14 residues. The J segment lost 7 bases and the V segment lost 5 bases, leaving 7 bases of the junction unmatched. CDR1 MNHEY and CDR2 SMNVEV come from the germline V gene (reference sequence). CDR3 loop: CASSPTGQGVEQYF. The CDR3 coding sequence is TGTGCCAGCAGTCCGACGGGACAGGGGGTTGAGCAGTACTTC.

The chain recombines TRBV5-4 with TRBJ2-5; a possible D gene is TRBD2 (5 bases). Germline CDR1 reads SGHNT; CDR2 reads YYREEE (reference sequence). V was trimmed by 2 bases and J by 1 base, leaving 12 bases between them. The CDR3 is 15 residues long. This CDR3 reads CASSFGVHLQETQYF. As DNA, the CDR3 is TGTGCCAGCAGCTTCGGGGTCCACCTCCAAGAGACCCAGTACTTC.

This chain connects TRBV9 to TRBJ1-6; 7 nucleotides align to TRBD1. V dropped 4 bases and J dropped 9; count of bases not matched to a gene: 13. Per the germline V gene, CDR1 is SGDLS and CDR2 is YYNGEE. There are 16 residues in the CDR3. The CDR3 DNA follows: TGTGCCAGCAGCCCCCACGACAGGGCTAGGGGTTCACCCCTCCACTTT. Translating gives CASSPHDRARGSPLHF.

This clone was detected once. The chain couples TRBV4-3 to TRBJ1-2, with D perhaps matching TRBD1 (5 bases). Germline CDR1 reads LGHNA; CDR2 reads YSLEER. The CDR3 totals 15 residues. Trimming took 0 bases from V and 8 from J, leaving 16 bases between them. CDR3 DNA sequence: TGCGCCAGCAGCCAAGAAGGAGGGGAGCCGGAAGGCTACACCTTC. Its translation is CASSQEGGEPEGYTF.

The CDR3: CALGTKSYNEQFF. CDR3 bases: TGTGCCCTCGGGACAAAGTCCTACAATGAGCAGTTCTTC. The V and J genes are TRBV7-9 and TRBJ2-1; D possibly corresponds to TRBD1 (6 bases). This CDR3 spans 13 amino acids. V lost 11 bases, J lost 1 base, and 12 bases lay in between. Germline V lookup: CDR1 SEHNR, CDR2 FQNEAQ (reference sequence).

The CDR3 protein is CASSLLGAYEQYF. The DNA of the CDR3 is TGTGCCAGCAGCCTCTTAGGAGCCTACGAGCAGTACTTC. This chain uses TRBV7-9 with TRBJ2-7; D remains ambiguous. This CDR3 has 13 residues. Germline-derived CDR1 and CDR2 are SEHNR and FQNEAQ (reference sequence). Trimming took off 5 bases at V and 2 bases at J, with 10 bases between the two ends.

CDR3 sequence reads: CAISPGQGLNTGELFF. The CDR3 nucleotides read TGTGCCATCAGTCCGGGACAGGGCTTAAACACCGGGGAGCTGTTTTTT. The V and J genes are TRBV10-3 and TRBJ2-2; 9 bases agree with TRBD1. V lost 5 bases and J lost 2; bases outside the gene matches: 6. Germline values: CDR1 ENHRY, CDR2 SYGVKD. This CDR3 comprises 16 residues.

V gene TRBV5-1 combines with J gene TRBJ1-5, with 7 bases matching TRBD1. The CDR3 sequence is 15 residues long. CDR1 and CDR2 from the germline V gene are SGHRS and YFSETQ. After removal of 0 bases from V and 5 bases from J, the junction contained 5 bases not matched to a gene. The CDR3: CASSLAGQTHQPQHF. The CDR3 nucleotides read TGCGCCAGCAGCTTGGCGGGACAGACACATCAGCCCCAGCATTTT.

The chain combines TRBV20-1 with TRBJ2-1; 8 nucleotides line up with TRBD1. Germline CDR1 reads DFQATT; CDR2 reads SNEGSKA (reference sequence). The V gene end was trimmed by 2 bases and the J gene end by 12 bases; junction bases not matched to a gene: 3. CDR3 length equals 11 residues. The CDR3 is CSARSDRGQFF. The CDR3 bases are TGCAGTGCTAGATCCGACAGGGGGCAGTTCTTC.

V usage is TRBV10-3 and J usage is TRBJ2-5; D might be TRBD2 (6 bases). Germline CDR1 is ENHRY and CDR2 is SYGVKD. This CDR3 spans 16 amino acids. Trimming removed 3 bases from V and 4 bases from J, with 18 bases in between. CDR3 in amino acids: CAISDFGGVGGETQYF. CDR3 nucleotides: TGTGCCATCAGTGATTTTGGTGGGGTGGGGGGAGAGACCCAGTACTTC.

The genes are TRBV7-2 and TRBJ1-1; D possibly corresponds to TRBD1 (5 bases). Deletions cut 5 bases from V and 5 bases from J, with 21 bases between. This CDR3 has 16 amino acids. Germline loops: CDR1 SGHTA, CDR2 FQGNSA. The CDR3 DNA reads TGTGCCAGCAGCAGAGCCTCGGACACCCCAGGGACTGAAGCTTTCTTT. This codes for CASSRASDTPGTEAFF.

The rearrangement joins TRBV4-3 to TRBJ2-6; 7 nucleotides line up with TRBD1. The CDR3 has 17 residues. The germline CDR1 and CDR2 sequences are LGHNA and YSLEER. J lost 3 bases, V lost 0 bases, and 5 bases had no gene match. Written as DNA, the CDR3 is TGCGCCAGCAGCCAAGATAGACAGGGTGGTGGGGCCAACGTCCTGACTTTC. This encodes CASSQDRQGGGANVLTF.

V and J are TRBV2 and TRBJ2-5, with 10 bases matching TRBD1. The better agreement between TRBJ2-7 and the DNA end casts doubt on the J call. The CDR3 loop spans 14 amino acids. Germline V CDR1 and CDR2: SNHLY, FYNNEI. CDR3 sequence (DNA): TGTGCCAGCAGCCGGGACAGGGGAGTCTACGAGCAGTACTTC. It codes for CASSRDRGVYEQYF.

This rearrangement joins TRBV15 to TRBJ2-1, with D possibly being TRBD2 (5 bases). V was shortened by 0 bases and J by 2 bases, with 17 bases between the two germline ends. This CDR3 is 18 amino acids long. Per germline, CDR1 LNHNV and CDR2 YYDKDF (reference sequence). DNA of the CDR3: TGTGCCACCAGCAGAGATTACGAGGCGGGCACAACCTACAATGAGCAGTTCTTC. Protein sequence: CATSRDYEAGTTYNEQFF. The full variable domain, its missing parts supplied by reference TRBV15 and TRBJ2-1, is DAMVIQNPRYQVTQFGKPVTLSCSQTLNHNVMYWYQQKSSQAPKLLFHYYDKDFNNEADTPDNFQSRRPNTSFCFLDIRSPGLGDTAMYLCATSRDYEAGTTYNEQFFGPGTRLTVL.